Presented here are 18 T cell receptor beta chains from one specimen sequenced in a study of response to subunit inactivated influenza vaccine (dated by TCRdb to 2017 to 2018). The library was prepared using RT-PCR. The listed sequencing device is Illumina HiSeq 2500. The public reads were run again by TCRdb, first through fastp at Q25 and then through MiXCR, and only productive beta chains were kept. Every distinct CDR3 protein forms one entry, paired with its most common genes and DNA. Counted in this sample were some 800,000 distinct CDR3 sequences; about 20% of them appeared once. Roughly 10% of the sample goes to the ten largest clones. This material consisted of PBMCs from blood, taken more than 4 days after vaccination. These receptors were obtained from a man between 45 and 60 years old who received an inactivated influenza vaccine. Donor details come from another sample of the same person, matched by shared clones.

At least ten counts were recorded for this clonotype. This chain uses TRBV12-3 or TRBV12-4 with TRBJ2-7, with D uncertain. V gave up 3 bases and J gave up 3 bases, with 12 bases separating them. This CDR3 region has 14 residues. The CDR3 region has the DNA TGTGCCAGCAGTTTCGTCGGGCCTGACTACGAGCAGTACTTC. As protein: CASSFVGPDYEQYF.

The rearrangement joins TRBV20-1 to TRBJ1-2; 7 bases fit TRBD1. Germline V gives CDR1 DFQATT, CDR2 SNEGSKA (reference sequence). Losses at the gene ends were 6 bases for V and 4 bases for J; bases not matched to a gene: 11. CDR3 size: 14 residues. The CDR3, as DNA: TGCAGTGCACACTTACCGGGACAGATCTATGGCTACACCTTC. As protein: CSAHLPGQIYGYTF.

This clonotype was detected only a few times. V usage is TRBV7-2 and J usage is TRBJ1-1; TRBD1 matches 8 bases. V lost 4 bases and J lost 1; bases outside the gene matches: 2. The CDR3 is 14 amino acids. From germline, CDR1 is SGHTA and CDR2 FQGNSA. In nucleotides, the CDR3 is TGTGCCAGCAGCTACCAGGGGGCGAACACTGAAGCTTTCTTT. Amino acids: CASSYQGANTEAFF. The complete variable domain, with remaining parts taken from reference TRBV7-2 and TRBJ1-1, reads GAGVSQSPSNKVTEKGKDVELRCDPISGHTALYWYRQSLGQGLEFLIYFQGNSAPDKSGLPSDRFSAERTGGSVSTLTIQRTQQEDSAVYLCASSYQGANTEAFFGQGTRLTVV.

The table lists this clonotype with a few counts. The chain links TRBV5-6 to TRBJ2-1, with 7 bases identical to TRBD2. The V gene end was trimmed by 4 bases and the J gene end by 4 bases; junction bases not matched to a gene: 11. The CDR3 is 16 amino acids. Germline loops: CDR1 SGHDT, CDR2 YYEEEE. CDR3: CASSPGGLAVYNEQFF. The DNA of the CDR3 is TGTGCCAGCAGCCCCGGGGGTCTAGCGGTTTACAATGAGCAGTTCTTC.

V gene TRBV9 combines with J gene TRBJ2-2, with a tentative D call TRBD2 (6 bases). V shed 3 bases and J shed 5 bases, with 11 bases lying between them. Germline V lookup: CDR1 SGDLS, CDR2 YYNGEE. This CDR3 has 14 amino acids. In nucleotides, the CDR3 is TGTGCCAGCAGCGAACAGCGGGTAACCGGGGAGCTGTTTTTT. It specifies CASSEQRVTGELFF.

The chain combines TRBV5-8 with TRBJ2-6; no clear D gene. V lost 4 bases, J lost 0 bases, and 5 bases lay in between. Germline CDR1 SGHTS, CDR2 YDEGEE. This CDR3 region has 14 residues. DNA of the CDR3: TGTGCCAGCAGCGTGATCTCTGGGGCCAACGTCCTGACTTTC. It specifies CASSVISGANVLTF.

A few counts support this clonotype. The chain carries TRBV27 and TRBJ2-7; tentative D call: TRBD2 (6 bases). This CDR3 comprises 13 residues. Germline CDR1 is MNHEY and CDR2 is SMNVEV (reference sequence). The V end was cut by 5 bases, the J end by 6 bases, with 14 bases between. Written as DNA, the CDR3 is TGTGCCAGCAGTCCCGTGGGGGGAGCCGAGCAGTACTTC. Amino acid sequence: CASSPVGGAEQYF.

The gene calls are TRBV5-1 and TRBJ1-2; 8 positions match TRBD1. Unmatched junction bases numbered 8, after V lost 7 bases and J lost 3 bases. The CDR3 loop spans 14 amino acids. Germline-derived CDR1 and CDR2 are SGHRS and YFSETQ. The CDR3 DNA sequence: TGCGCCAGCGGACCGCAGGGACAGGACTATGGCTACACCTTC. Protein product: CASGPQGQDYGYTF. Looking up the rest from reference TRBV5-1 and TRBJ1-2 gives the full variable domain: KAGVTQTPRYLIKTRGQQVTLSCSPISGHRSVSWYQQTPGQGLQFLFEYFSETQRNKGNFPGRFSGRQFSNSRSEMNVSTLELGDSALYLCASGPQGQDYGYTFGSGTRLTVV.

This clonotype was counted ten times or more. CDR3 coding DNA: TGTGCCAGCAGCCCAAGGGGAGCAACTAATGAAAAACTGTTTTTT. Its protein product is CASSPRGATNEKLFF. The V call is TRBV7-6, the J call TRBJ1-4, with D possibly being TRBD1 (5 bases). The germline CDR1 and CDR2 sequences are SGHVS and FNYEAQ. Trimming cost V 5 bases and J 0 bases, with 10 bases left between them. This CDR3 is built from 15 residues.

At least ten counts were recorded for this clonotype. The V gene is TRBV5-6, the J gene TRBJ2-7; weak D call: TRBD1 (6 bases). The CDR3 runs 12 residues. CDR1 is SGHDT and CDR2 is YYEEEE in the germline V gene. V gave up 4 bases and J gave up 4 bases, with 9 bases separating them. The DNA for the CDR3 is TGTGCCAGCAGCCGGACAGATTACGAGCAGTACTTC. Its translation is CASSRTDYEQYF.

The chain uses TRBV6-5 and TRBJ1-5; perhaps TRBD1 as D (6 bases). V lost 0 bases and J lost 1, with 10 bases in between. The CDR3 sequence is 16 residues long. The germline CDR1 and CDR2 sequences are MNHEY and SVGAGI. CDR3 loop: CASSYSGGQSNQPQHF. CDR3 bases: TGTGCCAGCAGTTACTCGGGGGGGCAGAGCAATCAGCCCCAGCATTTT.

This clonotype has more than one count but fewer than ten. The chain has TRBV4-1 and TRBJ1-5, with D unresolved. This CDR3 is 15 amino acids long. The ends were cut back, 2 bases at V and 2 bases at J, with 10 bases in the middle. CDR1 is MGHRA and CDR2 is YSYEKL in the germline V gene. The CDR3: CASSQSLIGNQPQHF. CDR3 bases: TGCGCCAGCAGCCAAAGTTTGATCGGCAATCAGCCCCAGCATTTT.

The gene calls are TRBV7-2 and TRBJ2-3, with 8 nucleotides matching TRBD1. The V and J ends lost 2 bases and 5 bases, in that order; junction bases with no gene match: 6. The germline V gene encodes CDR1 SGHTA and CDR2 FQGNSA. The CDR3 is made up of 15 amino acids. For the CDR3, the DNA is TGTGCCAGCAGCTTATTCCAGGGGGCACAAGATACGCAGTATTTT. Translation gives CASSLFQGAQDTQYF.

This clonotype was observed a handful of times. The chain recombines TRBV2 with TRBJ2-1, with D perhaps TRBD2 (6 bases). The CDR3 length is 15 residues. CDR1 is SNHLY and CDR2 is FYNNEI in the germline V gene. V was cut by 6 bases and J by 5 bases, with 17 bases left in between. CDR3 sequence (DNA): TGTGCCAGCAGGGGGGAGGCTTTGAACCACAATGAGCAGTTCTTC. Translation gives CASRGEALNHNEQFF.

The V and J genes are TRBV12-3 or TRBV12-4 and TRBJ2-1; 8 bases line up with TRBD1. There are 17 residues in the CDR3. The V and J ends lost 2 bases and 7 bases, in that order; junction bases with no gene match: 13. The CDR3 reads CASSLRTPGQESNEQFF. The CDR3, as DNA: TGTGCCAGCAGTTTACGTACTCCGGGACAGGAAAGTAATGAGCAGTTCTTC.

In the case of this clonotype: A junction end diverges from the germline sequence, so it may reflect a read error. The chain uses TRBV28 and TRBJ1-1, with a possible D match to TRBD1 (6 bases). The CDR3 contains 13 residues. CDR1 and CDR2 (germline): MDHEN, SYDVKM. CDR3 nucleotides: TGTGCCAGCAGTCGAGGGGGTCACACTGAAGCTTTATTT. Its protein is CASSRGGHTEALF.

The chain joins TRBV12-3 or TRBV12-4 to TRBJ2-1; 10 bases agree with TRBD2. J lost 4 bases, V lost 5 bases, and 5 bases had no gene match. This CDR3 region has 15 residues. Here the CDR3 DNA reads TGTGCCAGCAGTCCGCCTAGCGGGAGATACAATGAGCAGTTCTTC. Amino acids: CASSPPSGRYNEQFF.

This clonotype was seen many times. V and J are TRBV14 and TRBJ2-6; D might be TRBD1 or TRBD2, each matching 5 bases. Per germline, CDR1 SGHDN and CDR2 FVKESK. The V and J ends lost 4 bases and 2 bases respectively, with 12 bases between them. The CDR3 runs to 16 residues. This CDR3 is CASSLNRDPGANVLTF. CDR3 bases: TGTGCCAGCAGCCTTAACCGGGACCCTGGGGCCAACGTCCTGACTTTC. Drawing the rest from reference TRBV14 and TRBJ2-6, the complete variable domain is EAGVTQFPSHSVIEKGQTVTLRCDPISGHDNLYWYRRVMGKEIKFLLHFVKESKQDESGMPNNRFLAERTGGTYSTLKVQPAELEDSGVYFCASSLNRDPGANVLTFGAGSRLTVL.